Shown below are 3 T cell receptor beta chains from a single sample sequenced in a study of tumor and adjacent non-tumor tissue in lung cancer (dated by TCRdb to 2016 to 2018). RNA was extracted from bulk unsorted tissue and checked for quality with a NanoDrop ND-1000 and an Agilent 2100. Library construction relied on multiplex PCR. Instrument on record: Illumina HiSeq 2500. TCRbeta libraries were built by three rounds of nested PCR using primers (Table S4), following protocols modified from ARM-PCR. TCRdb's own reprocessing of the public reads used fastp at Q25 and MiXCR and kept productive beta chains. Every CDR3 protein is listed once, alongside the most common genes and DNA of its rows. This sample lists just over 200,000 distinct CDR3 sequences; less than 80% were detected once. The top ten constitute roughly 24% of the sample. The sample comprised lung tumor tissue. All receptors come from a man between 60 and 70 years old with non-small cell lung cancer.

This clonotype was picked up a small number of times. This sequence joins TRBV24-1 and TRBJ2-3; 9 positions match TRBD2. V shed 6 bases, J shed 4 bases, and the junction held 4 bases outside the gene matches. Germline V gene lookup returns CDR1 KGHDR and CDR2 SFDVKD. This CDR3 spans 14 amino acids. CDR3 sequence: CATSPSGDPDTQYF. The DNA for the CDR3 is TGTGCCACCAGTCCTAGCGGGGACCCAGATACGCAGTATTTT.

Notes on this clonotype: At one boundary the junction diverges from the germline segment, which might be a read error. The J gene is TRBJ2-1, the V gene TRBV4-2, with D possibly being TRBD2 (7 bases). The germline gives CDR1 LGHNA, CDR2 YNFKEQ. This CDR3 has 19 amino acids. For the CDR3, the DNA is TGTGCCAGCAACCAAGAACCCGGAGGGGCGGGGGCCAAGTACAATGAGCAGTTCTTC. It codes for CASNQEPGGAGAKYNEQFF.

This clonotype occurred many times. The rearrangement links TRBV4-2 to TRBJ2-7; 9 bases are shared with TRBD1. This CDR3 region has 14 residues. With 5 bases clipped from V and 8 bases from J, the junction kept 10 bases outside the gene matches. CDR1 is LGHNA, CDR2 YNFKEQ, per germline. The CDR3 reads CASSSRDREDKQYF. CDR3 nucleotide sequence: TGTGCCAGCAGCTCGAGGGACAGGGAGGACAAGCAGTACTTC.